Below, one T cell receptor beta chain is given with its context. The entry originates in a study of glioma-infiltrating T cells after dendritic cell vaccination. There are 16 residues in the CDR3. Germline V CDR1 and CDR2: SGHRS, YFSETQ. The ends lost 0 bases at V and 4 bases at J; junction bases unmatched: 5. The assay was immunoSEQ multiplex PCR, and TCRdb's table has in-frame clones only and misses some. This table holds about 73,000 clones, about 80% found once. The TCR originated in a human donor with glioblastoma. The J gene is TRBJ2-1, the V gene TRBV5-1, with 9 bases aligning to TRBD2. Sequencing used blood, obtained before dendritic cell vaccination. The CDR3 nucleotides read TGCGCCAGCAGCTTGGACGCGGGAGGGTATTACAATGAGCAGTTCTTC. It encodes CASSLDAGGYYNEQFF.